A selection of T cell receptor beta chains follows, all from one sample in a study of patients and donors after allogeneic stem cell transplantation. TCRdb independently ran MiXCR on the RT-PCR reads; one entry per CDR3 protein. This sample yields some 230,000 distinct CDR3 sequences, of which 13% to 15% are seen a single time; 9.5% to 13% belongs to the top ten. The sample consisted of blood, either unsorted or a sorted T cell fraction (not recorded which). The receptors stem from a human donor who was either an allogeneic HSCT recipient or a stem cell or donor lymphocyte infusion donor (not recorded which). It is not recorded whose cells these are; they may come from a transplant donor. Both conserved end residues are part of each CDR3. D genes are given only for firm matches. Rows may omit the clone size; those that give it use once, few, many or a size class.

cdr3_nt,cdr3_aa,v_call,j_call,d_call,clone_size
TGCAGTGCTAGTCCCAGGACTAACAATCAGCCCCAGCATTTT,CSASPRTNNQPQHF,TRBV20-1,TRBJ1-5,-,few
TGCAGTGCTAGACTTCCGGGCAGGGGGAGTAATGAGCAGTTCTTC,CSARLPGRGSNEQFF,TRBV20-1,TRBJ2-1,TRBD1,-
TGCAGTGCTCTACCACTAGCGGGAGTTCAGTTCAATGAGCAGTTCTTC,CSALPLAGVQFNEQFF,TRBV20-1,TRBJ2-1,TRBD2,many
TGTGCCAGCAGCCAATGGACAGGGAATGTCAAAAACATTCAGTACTTC,CASSQWTGNVKNIQYF,TRBV3-1,TRBJ2-4,TRBD1,many
TGTGCCAGCAGCCTCCAGGACAGGGGCAATCAGCCCCAGCATTTT,CASSLQDRGNQPQHF,TRBV7-2,TRBJ1-5,TRBD1,few
TGTGCCTGGAGTAGGCAGGGGAACTACGAGCAGTACTTC,CAWSRQGNYEQYF,TRBV30,TRBJ2-7,-,few
TGTGCCAGCAGCTCCCCTGCAGGGGGAAGACCCTACAATGAGCAGTTCTTC,CASSSPAGGRPYNEQFF,TRBV11-2,TRBJ2-1,TRBD1,many
TGTGCCAGCAGCAACCACGGACGACCCCAGCATTTT,CASSNHGRPQHF,TRBV21-1,TRBJ1-5,-,-
TGTGCCAGCAGCCAAGAAGTCAGGGTGGGAACTAATGAAAAACTGTTTTTT,CASSQEVRVGTNEKLFF,TRBV4-2,TRBJ1-4,-,many
TGCAGTGCTAGCGAGCCGACAGCTAACTATGGCTACACCTTC,CSASEPTANYGYTF,TRBV20-1,TRBJ1-2,-,-
TGCAGGGGCCGTAGCGGGAGGGCCGGTGTAGCAGATACGCAGTATTTT,CRGRSGRAGVADTQYF,TRBV20-1,TRBJ2-3,TRBD2,-
TGTGCCAGCAGCAAAGGGAGTGAGCGGTTCACAGATACGCAGTATTTT,CASSKGSERFTDTQYF,TRBV4-2,TRBJ2-3,-,-
TGCGCCAGCAGCCACCGGGGAGAGACCCAGTACTTC,CASSHRGETQYF,TRBV4-3,TRBJ2-5,-,-
TGCGCCAGCAGCCGCAGACAGGGCTCGGACACTGAAGCTTTCTTT,CASSRRQGSDTEAFF,TRBV4-1,TRBJ1-1,TRBD1,few
TGCGCCAGCAGCCAAGAGAGGACAGATACGCAGTATTTT,CASSQERTDTQYF,TRBV4-3,TRBJ2-3,-,many
TGCAGCGTTGATGGGGCGGGAGGGGGAATCCACGAGCAGTACTTC,CSVDGAGGGIHEQYF,TRBV29-1,TRBJ2-7,TRBD2,few
TGCGCCAGCAGCTTGGATGGGGGTGGTAATTCACCCCTCCACTTT,CASSLDGGGNSPLHF,TRBV5-1,TRBJ1-6,-,few
TGTGCCAGCAGTTTAGAAACTAGCGGGAGGTTAAACGAGCAGTACTTC,CASSLETSGRLNEQYF,TRBV6-5,TRBJ2-7,TRBD2,few
TGTGCCAGCAGCTTGGACGGCAGGGGGGAGACGTTC,CASSLDGRGETF,TRBV5-4,TRBJ1-2,TRBD1,-
TGTGCCAGCAGCTTTGTTTGGGGGGCGGAACAGCCCTACGAGCAGTACTTC,CASSFVWGAEQPYEQYF,TRBV7-8,TRBJ2-7,-,-
TGTGCCAGCAGTAGACCGGGACAGGGGGCAGATACGCAGTATTTT,CASSRPGQGADTQYF,TRBV27,TRBJ2-3,TRBD1,many
TGCGCCAGCAGCTTTCTCCAGGGGGCAGATACGCAGTATTTT,CASSFLQGADTQYF,TRBV5-1,TRBJ2-3,TRBD1,few
TGTGCCAGCAGTTACTCCCGGGACAGGGGTCCTTCGCCCCAGCATTTT,CASSYSRDRGPSPQHF,TRBV6-2/TRBV6-3,TRBJ1-5,TRBD1,few
TGTGCCAGCAGCGAAACTTGGGAATGGTCTGGAAACACCATATATTTT,CASSETWEWSGNTIYF,TRBV7-9,TRBJ1-3,-,few
TGCAGTGCTAATCTAGCGGGGAGCACAGATACGCAGTATTTT,CSANLAGSTDTQYF,TRBV20-1,TRBJ2-3,TRBD2,many
TGTGCCAGCAGACGGGACAGGGACACCGGGGAGCTGTTTTTT,CASRRDRDTGELFF,TRBV2,TRBJ2-2,TRBD1,-
TGCGCCAGCAGCCCCGGGGCGAAAACAGATACGCAGTATTTT,CASSPGAKTDTQYF,TRBV5-1,TRBJ2-3,-,few
TGCGCCAGCAGCTTGGTGAGTCGTATAGCGGGAGCTTACAATGAGCAGTTCTTC,CASSLVSRIAGAYNEQFF,TRBV5-1,TRBJ2-1,TRBD2,-
TGCGCCAGCAGCCGGGGCCCGGACTATGGCTACACCTTC,CASSRGPDYGYTF,TRBV5-1,TRBJ1-2,-,many
TGTGCCAGCAGTTACGCGGGAGAAAAAACAGATACGCAGTATTTT,CASSYAGEKTDTQYF,TRBV6-5,TRBJ2-3,TRBD2,-
TGTGCCAGCAGTTACAATAGTGATGGCTACACCTTC,CASSYNSDGYTF,TRBV6-6,TRBJ1-2,-,-
TGCAGTGCTGGATCCGGAGGTGGGGGACGGGCTCAGCCCCAGCATTTT,CSAGSGGGGRAQPQHF,TRBV20-1,TRBJ1-5,-,many
TGTGCCAGCAACGAGGACAGGGGCCTTGGGCCCCAGCATTTT,CASNEDRGLGPQHF,TRBV6-1,TRBJ1-5,TRBD1,-
TGTGCCTGGAGTGCCCGGGCTGGGGGATTGAATCAGCCCCAGCATTTT,CAWSARAGGLNQPQHF,TRBV30,TRBJ1-5,-,-
TGTGCCAGCAGGGCCTACTCGACCAATGAGCAGTTCTTC,CASRAYSTNEQFF,TRBV6-2/TRBV6-3,TRBJ2-1,-,few
TGCGCCAGCAGCCTCGGACAGGGAGACAACATTCAGTACTTC,CASSLGQGDNIQYF,TRBV4-3,TRBJ2-4,TRBD1,few
TGTGCCAGCAGCCAAGATCCCGTCGCCGCCGAGACCCAGTACTTC,CASSQDPVAAETQYF,TRBV4-2,TRBJ2-5,-,-
TGCAGTGCTACCTATGGGACTAGCGGCCAAGAGACCCAGTACTTC,CSATYGTSGQETQYF,TRBV20-1,TRBJ2-5,TRBD2,many
TGTGCTAGTGGTTTGTACCCTTCGACTAGCGGGAGCTCCTACAATGAGCAGTTCTTC,CASGLYPSTSGSSYNEQFF,TRBV12-5,TRBJ2-1,TRBD2,few
TGTGCCAGCAGCTTAGATACAGTTAGCAATCAGCCCCAGCATTTT,CASSLDTVSNQPQHF,TRBV7-9,TRBJ1-5,-,many
TGTGCCAGCAGTTTACGACAGGGACTACCTTACAATGAGCAGTTCTTC,CASSLRQGLPYNEQFF,TRBV12-3/TRBV12-4,TRBJ2-1,-,-
TGTGCCAGCAGCCGGGACAGCGACACTGAAGCTTTCTTT,CASSRDSDTEAFF,TRBV7-2,TRBJ1-1,TRBD1,-